One and the same sample provided the 2 T cell receptor beta chains below, sequenced in a study. In TCRdb, the 5' RACE reads were re-called with MiXCR into one record per CDR3 protein. The profile shows tens of thousands of distinct CDR3 sequences, 29% of them singletons. Sequenced input: memory CD4+ T cells sorted from a lymph node. Subset: memory CD4+ T cells, CD4+CD45RO+CD25-. Source of these receptors: a female donor with breast cancer.

This clonotype was seen only once. No conserved phenylalanine or tryptophan is present at the end of the CDR3, so a read error is the likely explanation. The chain joins TRBV7-9 to TRBJ2-1; D unclear. Germline CDR1 and CDR2: SEHNR and FQNEAQ (reference sequence). Deletions cut 11 bases from V and 9 bases from J, with 11 bases between. CDR3 length: 10 amino acids. DNA of the CDR3: TGTGCCGCCCGCTCGGGTGAGCAGTTCCTC. Translated, it gives CAARSGEQFL.

This chain links TRBV11-2 with TRBJ2-3; D is unclear. CDR3 size: 15 residues. The germline CDR1 and CDR2 sequences are SGHAT and FQNNGV. Deletions cut 0 bases from V and 1 base from J, with 8 bases between. CDR3 amino acids: CASSLEVHGTDTQYF. In nucleotides, the CDR3 is TGTGCCAGCAGCTTAGAGGTACACGGCACAGATACGCAGTATTTT.